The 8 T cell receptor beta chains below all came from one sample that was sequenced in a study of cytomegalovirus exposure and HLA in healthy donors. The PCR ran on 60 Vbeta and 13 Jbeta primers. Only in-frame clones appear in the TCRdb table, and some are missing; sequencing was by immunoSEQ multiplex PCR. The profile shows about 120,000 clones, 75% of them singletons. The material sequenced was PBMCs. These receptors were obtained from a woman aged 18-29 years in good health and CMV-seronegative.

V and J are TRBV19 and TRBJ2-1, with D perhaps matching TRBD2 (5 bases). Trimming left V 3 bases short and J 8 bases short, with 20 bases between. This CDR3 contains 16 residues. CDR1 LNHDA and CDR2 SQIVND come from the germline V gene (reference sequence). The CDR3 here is CASSISGVTSADEQFF. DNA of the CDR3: TGTGCCAGTAGTATTTCCGGGGTCACCTCTGCGGATGAGCAGTTCTTC.

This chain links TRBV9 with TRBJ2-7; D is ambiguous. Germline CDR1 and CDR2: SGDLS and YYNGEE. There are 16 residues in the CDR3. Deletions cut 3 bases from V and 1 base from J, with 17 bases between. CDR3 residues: CASSAPKMGRSYEQYF. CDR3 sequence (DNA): TGTGCCAGCAGCGCCCCAAAAATGGGCAGATCCTACGAGCAGTACTTC.

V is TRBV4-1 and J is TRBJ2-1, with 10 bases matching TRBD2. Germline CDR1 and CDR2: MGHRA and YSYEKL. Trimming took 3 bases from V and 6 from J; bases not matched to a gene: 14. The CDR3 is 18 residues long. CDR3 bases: TGCGCCAGCAGCCAGAGGGTGGCGGCTAGCGGGGGAAGCAATGAGCAGTTCTTC. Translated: CASSQRVAASGGSNEQFF.

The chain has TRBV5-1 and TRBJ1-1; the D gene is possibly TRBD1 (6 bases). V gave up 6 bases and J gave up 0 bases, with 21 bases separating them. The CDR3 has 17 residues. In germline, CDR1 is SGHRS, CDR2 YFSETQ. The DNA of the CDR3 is TGCGCCAGCACCCCCAGGTCTTCAGGGGTGGTGAACACTGAAGCTTTCTTT. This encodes CASTPRSSGVVNTEAFF.

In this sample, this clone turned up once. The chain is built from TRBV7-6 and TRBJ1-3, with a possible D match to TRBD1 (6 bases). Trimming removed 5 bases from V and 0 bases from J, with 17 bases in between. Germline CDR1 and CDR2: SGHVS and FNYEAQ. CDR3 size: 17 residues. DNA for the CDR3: TGTGCCAGCAGCCCCTTCCAAGGGGACAACTCTGGAAACACCATATATTTT. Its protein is CASSPFQGDNSGNTIYF.

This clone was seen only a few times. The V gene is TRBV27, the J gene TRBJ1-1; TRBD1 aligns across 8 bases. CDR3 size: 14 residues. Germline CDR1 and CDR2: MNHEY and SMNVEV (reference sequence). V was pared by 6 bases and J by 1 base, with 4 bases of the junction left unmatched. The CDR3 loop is CASRDRGGNTEAFF. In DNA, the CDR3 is TGTGCCAGCAGAGACAGGGGCGGGAACACTGAAGCTTTCTTT.

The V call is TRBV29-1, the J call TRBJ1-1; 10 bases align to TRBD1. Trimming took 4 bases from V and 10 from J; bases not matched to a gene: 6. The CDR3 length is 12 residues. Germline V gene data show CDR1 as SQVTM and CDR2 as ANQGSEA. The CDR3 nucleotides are TGCAGCGTTGTCACGTGGACAGGGGGAGCTTTCTTT. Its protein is CSVVTWTGGAFF.

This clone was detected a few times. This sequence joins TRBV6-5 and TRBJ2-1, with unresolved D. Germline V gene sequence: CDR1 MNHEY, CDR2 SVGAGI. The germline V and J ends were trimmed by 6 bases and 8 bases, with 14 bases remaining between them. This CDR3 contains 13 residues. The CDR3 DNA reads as TGTGCCAGCAGCCTCCTCCCCGCGTATGAGCAGTTCTTC. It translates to CASSLLPAYEQFF.